This T cell receptor beta chain was captured in a study of identical twins. In TCRdb, the 5' RACE reads were re-called with MiXCR into one record per CDR3 protein. The data hold roughly 1,500,000 distinct CDR3 sequences, with 25% to 35% observed a single time. Overall study results and limits: The analysis was cross-sectional rather than longitudinal within donors. Out-of-frame alpha sequences shared between twins exhibited an excess of low generation probability. Models predicted too little out-of-frame TCR alpha sharing in monozygotic twins.

All donors were healthy, and all were Caucasian. The V gene's germline CDR1 is MNHEY and CDR2 SVGAGI. The CDR3 is 13 residues long. The V and J ends lost 4 bases and 1 base respectively, with 7 bases between them. This clonotype was seen only a few times. Its antigen remains unknown. J is TRBJ2-5 and V is TRBV6-5, with D possibly being TRBD2 (5 bases). The TCR was taken from a newborn girl in good health. The sequenced sample consisted of cord blood. The CDR3 DNA sequence: TGTGCCAGCAGTTTCGGGATCCAAGAGACCCAGTACTTC. Its protein is CASSFGIQETQYF.